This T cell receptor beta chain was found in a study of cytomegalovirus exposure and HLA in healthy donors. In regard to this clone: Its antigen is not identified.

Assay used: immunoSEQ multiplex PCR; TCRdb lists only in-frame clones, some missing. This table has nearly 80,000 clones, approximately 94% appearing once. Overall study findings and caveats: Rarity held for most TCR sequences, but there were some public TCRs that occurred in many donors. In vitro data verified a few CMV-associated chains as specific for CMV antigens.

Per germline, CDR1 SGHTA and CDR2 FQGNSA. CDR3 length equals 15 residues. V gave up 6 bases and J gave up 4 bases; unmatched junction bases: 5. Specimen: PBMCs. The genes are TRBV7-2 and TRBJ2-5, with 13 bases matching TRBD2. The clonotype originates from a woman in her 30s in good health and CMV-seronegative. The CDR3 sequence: CASSRLAGGLETQYF. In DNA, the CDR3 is TGTGCCAGCAGTCGACTAGCGGGGGGCTTAGAGACCCAGTACTTC.